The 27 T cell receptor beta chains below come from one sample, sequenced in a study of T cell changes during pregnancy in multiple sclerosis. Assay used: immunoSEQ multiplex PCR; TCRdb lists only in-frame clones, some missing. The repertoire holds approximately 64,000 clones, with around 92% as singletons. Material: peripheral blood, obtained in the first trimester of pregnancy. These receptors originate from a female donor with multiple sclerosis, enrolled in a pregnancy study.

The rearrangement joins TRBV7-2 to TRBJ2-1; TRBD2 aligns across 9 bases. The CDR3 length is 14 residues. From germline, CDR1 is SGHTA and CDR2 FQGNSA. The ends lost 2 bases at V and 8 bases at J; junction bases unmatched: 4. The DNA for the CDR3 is TGTGCCAGCAGCTTACTAGCGGGAAACCATGAGCAGTTCTTC. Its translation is CASSLLAGNHEQFF.

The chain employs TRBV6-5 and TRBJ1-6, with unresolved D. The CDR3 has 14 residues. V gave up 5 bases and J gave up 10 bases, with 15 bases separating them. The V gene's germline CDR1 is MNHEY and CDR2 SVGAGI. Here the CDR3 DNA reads TGTGCCAGCAGTCAAGGACGGGGAGGATCACCCCTCCACTTT. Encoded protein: CASSQGRGGSPLHF.

CDR3 sequence reads: CASRETGTDTQYF. CDR3 bases: TGTGCCAGCAGAGAAACAGGGACAGATACGCAGTATTTT. The J gene is TRBJ2-3, the V gene TRBV6-6; D is perhaps TRBD1 (6 bases). This CDR3 is built from 13 residues. Germline values: CDR1 MNHNY, CDR2 SVGAGI (reference sequence). Trimming pared 6 bases from V and 3 bases from J, leaving 10 bases between.

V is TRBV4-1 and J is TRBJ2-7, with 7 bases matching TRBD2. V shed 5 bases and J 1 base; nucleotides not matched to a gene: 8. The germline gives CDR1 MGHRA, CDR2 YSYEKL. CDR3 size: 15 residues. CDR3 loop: CASSREWEGSYEQYF. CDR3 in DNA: TGCGCCAGCAGCAGGGAGTGGGAGGGGTCCTACGAGCAGTACTTC.

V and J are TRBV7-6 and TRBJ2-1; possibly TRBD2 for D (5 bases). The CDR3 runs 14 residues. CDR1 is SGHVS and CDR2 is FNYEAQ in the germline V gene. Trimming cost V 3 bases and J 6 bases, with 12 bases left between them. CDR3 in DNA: TGTGCCAGCAGCTTGGCCCTAACTAGCAATGAGCAGTTCTTC. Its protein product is CASSLALTSNEQFF.

Written as DNA, the CDR3 is TGTGCCAGCAGCTTGGCTAGCGTGTCTCCCCAAGAGACCCAGTACTTC. Its protein is CASSLASVSPQETQYF. The chain is built from TRBV7-2 and TRBJ2-5; D may be TRBD2 (6 bases). The ends were cut back, 3 bases at V and 1 base at J, with 15 bases in the middle. CDR1 is SGHTA and CDR2 is FQGNSA in the germline V gene. The CDR3 is 16 residues long.

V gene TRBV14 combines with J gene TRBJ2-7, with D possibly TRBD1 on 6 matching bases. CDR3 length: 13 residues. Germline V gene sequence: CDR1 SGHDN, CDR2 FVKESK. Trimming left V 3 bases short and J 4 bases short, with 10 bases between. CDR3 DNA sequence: TGTGCCAGCAGCCAGGGGGCCGGGTACGAGCAGTACTTC. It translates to CASSQGAGYEQYF.

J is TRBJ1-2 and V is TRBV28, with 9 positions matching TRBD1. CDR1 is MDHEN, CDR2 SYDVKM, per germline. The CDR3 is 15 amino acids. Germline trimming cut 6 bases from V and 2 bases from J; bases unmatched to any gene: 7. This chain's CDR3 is CASSPPTGGNYGYTF. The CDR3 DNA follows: TGTGCCAGCAGCCCCCCGACAGGGGGAAACTATGGCTACACCTTC.

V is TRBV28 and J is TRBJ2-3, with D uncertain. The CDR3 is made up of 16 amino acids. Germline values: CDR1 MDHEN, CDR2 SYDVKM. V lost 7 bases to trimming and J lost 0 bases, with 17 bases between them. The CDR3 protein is CASTSLGETSTDTQYF. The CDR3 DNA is TGTGCCAGCACTTCTCTGGGTGAGACTAGCACAGATACGCAGTATTTT.

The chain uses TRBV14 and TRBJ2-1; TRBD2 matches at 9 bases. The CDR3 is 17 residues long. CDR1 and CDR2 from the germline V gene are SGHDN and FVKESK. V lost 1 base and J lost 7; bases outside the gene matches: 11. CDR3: CASSQVPVSGSGNEQFF. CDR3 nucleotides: TGTGCCAGCAGCCAAGTTCCGGTTAGCGGGAGTGGGAATGAGCAGTTCTTC.

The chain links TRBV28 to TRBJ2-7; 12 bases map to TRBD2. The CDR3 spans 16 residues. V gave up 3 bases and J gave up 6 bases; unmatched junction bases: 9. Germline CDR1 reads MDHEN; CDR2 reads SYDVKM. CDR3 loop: CASSFSRLAGASEQYF. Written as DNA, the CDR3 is TGTGCCAGCAGTTTTTCCCGACTAGCGGGAGCGTCCGAGCAGTACTTC. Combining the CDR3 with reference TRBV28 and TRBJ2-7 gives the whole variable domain DVKVTQSSRYLVKRTGEKVFLECVQDMDHENMFWYRQDPGLGLRLIYFSYDVKMKEKGDIPEGYSVSREKKERFSLILESASTNQTSMYLCASSFSRLAGASEQYFGPGTRLTVT.

Written as DNA, the CDR3 is TGTGCCAGCAGCTTGGCAGGGGCGTACACCATATATTTT. Protein product: CASSLAGAYTIYF. V is TRBV5-4 and J is TRBJ1-3, with D tentatively TRBD1 (6 bases). The ends were cut back, 0 bases at V and 8 bases at J, with 9 bases in the middle. CDR1 SGHNT and CDR2 YYREEE come from the germline V gene (reference sequence). The CDR3 contains 13 residues.

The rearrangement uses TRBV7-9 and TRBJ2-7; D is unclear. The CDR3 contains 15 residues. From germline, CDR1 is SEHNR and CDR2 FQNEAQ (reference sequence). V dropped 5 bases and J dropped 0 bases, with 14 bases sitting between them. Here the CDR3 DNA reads TGTGCCAGCAGCCCCCTGGGCACCTTCTCCTACGAGCAGTACTTC. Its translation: CASSPLGTFSYEQYF.

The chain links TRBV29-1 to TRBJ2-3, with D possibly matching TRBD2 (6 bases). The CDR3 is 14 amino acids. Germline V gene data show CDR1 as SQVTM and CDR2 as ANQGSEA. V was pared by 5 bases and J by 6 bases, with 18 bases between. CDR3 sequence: CSVLSAGMDDTQYF. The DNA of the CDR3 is TGCAGCGTTTTGTCGGCGGGAATGGATGATACGCAGTATTTT.

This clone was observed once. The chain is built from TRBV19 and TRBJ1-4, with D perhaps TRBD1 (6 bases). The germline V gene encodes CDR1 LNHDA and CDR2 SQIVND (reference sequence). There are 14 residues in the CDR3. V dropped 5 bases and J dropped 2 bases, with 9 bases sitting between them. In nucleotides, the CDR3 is TGTGCCAGTAGTGGCAGGGGCACTAATGAAAAACTGTTTTTT. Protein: CASSGRGTNEKLFF.

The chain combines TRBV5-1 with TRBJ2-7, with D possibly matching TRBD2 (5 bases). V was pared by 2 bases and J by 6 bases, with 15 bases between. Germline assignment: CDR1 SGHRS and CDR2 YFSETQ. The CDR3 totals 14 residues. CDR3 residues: CASSLADPGSEQYF. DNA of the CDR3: TGCGCCAGCAGCTTAGCGGACCCCGGCTCCGAGCAGTACTTC. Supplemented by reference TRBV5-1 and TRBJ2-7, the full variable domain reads KAGVTQTPRYLIKTRGQQVTLSCSPISGHRSVSWYQQTPGQGLQFLFEYFSETQRNKGNFPGRFSGRQFSNSRSEMNVSTLELGDSALYLCASSLADPGSEQYFGPGTRLTVT.

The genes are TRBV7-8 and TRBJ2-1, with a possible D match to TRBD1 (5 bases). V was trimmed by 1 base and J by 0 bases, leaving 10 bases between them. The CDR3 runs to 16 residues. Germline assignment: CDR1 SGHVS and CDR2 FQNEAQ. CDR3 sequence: CASSLGQGFSYNEQFF. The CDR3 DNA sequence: TGTGCCAGCAGCTTAGGTCAGGGATTCTCCTACAATGAGCAGTTCTTC.

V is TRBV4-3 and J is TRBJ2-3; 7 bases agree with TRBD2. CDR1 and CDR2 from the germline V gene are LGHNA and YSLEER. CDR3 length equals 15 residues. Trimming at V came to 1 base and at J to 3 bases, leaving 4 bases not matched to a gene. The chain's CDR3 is CASSQARETTDTQYF. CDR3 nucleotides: TGCGCCAGCAGCCAAGCGCGGGAGACTACAGATACGCAGTATTTT.

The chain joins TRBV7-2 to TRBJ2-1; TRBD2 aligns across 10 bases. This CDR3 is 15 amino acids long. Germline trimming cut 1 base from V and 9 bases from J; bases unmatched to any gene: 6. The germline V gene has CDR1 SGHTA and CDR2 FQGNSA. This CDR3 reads CASSLGLAGGVEQFF. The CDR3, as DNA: TGTGCCAGCAGCTTAGGACTAGCGGGTGGGGTTGAGCAGTTCTTC.

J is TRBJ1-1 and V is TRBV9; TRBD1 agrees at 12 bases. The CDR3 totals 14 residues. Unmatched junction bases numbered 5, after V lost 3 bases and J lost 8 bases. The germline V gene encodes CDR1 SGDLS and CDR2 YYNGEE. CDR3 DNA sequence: TGTGCCAGCAGCGCGGGACAGGGGGCTTCAGAAGCTTTCTTT. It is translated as CASSAGQGASEAFF.

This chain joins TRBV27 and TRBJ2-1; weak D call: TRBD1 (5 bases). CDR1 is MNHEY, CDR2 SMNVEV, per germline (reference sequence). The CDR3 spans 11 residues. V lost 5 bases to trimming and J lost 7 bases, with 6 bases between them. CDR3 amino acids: CASSQGNEQFF. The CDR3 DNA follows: TGTGCCAGCAGTCAGGGAAATGAGCAGTTCTTC.

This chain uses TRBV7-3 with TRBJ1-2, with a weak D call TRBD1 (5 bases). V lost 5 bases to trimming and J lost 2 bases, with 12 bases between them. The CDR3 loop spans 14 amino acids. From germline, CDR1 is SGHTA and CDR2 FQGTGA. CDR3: CASSATGGNYGYTF. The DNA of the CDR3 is TGTGCCAGCAGCGCCACCGGGGGGAACTATGGCTACACCTTC.

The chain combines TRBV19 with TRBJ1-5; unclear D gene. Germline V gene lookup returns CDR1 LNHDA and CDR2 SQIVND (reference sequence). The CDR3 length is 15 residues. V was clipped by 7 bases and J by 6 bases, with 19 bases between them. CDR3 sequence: CASTPFYFGIQPQHF. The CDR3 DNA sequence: TGTGCCAGTACCCCCTTTTATTTCGGGATTCAGCCCCAGCATTTT.

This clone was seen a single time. This chain's CDR3 is CASSKMTGPSETQYF. The CDR3 coding sequence is TGTGCCAGCAGCAAAATGACAGGCCCTTCGGAGACCCAGTACTTC. V is TRBV7-6 and J is TRBJ2-5, with TRBD1 as a possible D gene (6 bases). V gave up 5 bases and J gave up 5 bases, with 18 bases separating them. This CDR3 spans 15 amino acids. Germline values: CDR1 SGHVS, CDR2 FNYEAQ.

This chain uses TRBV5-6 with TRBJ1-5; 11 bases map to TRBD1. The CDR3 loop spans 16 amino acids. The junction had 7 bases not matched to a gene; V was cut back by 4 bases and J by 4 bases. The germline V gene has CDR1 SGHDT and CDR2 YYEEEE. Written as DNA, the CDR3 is TGTGCCAGCAGCCAACAAGGACAGGGGGCGAATCAGCCCCAGCATTTT. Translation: CASSQQGQGANQPQHF.

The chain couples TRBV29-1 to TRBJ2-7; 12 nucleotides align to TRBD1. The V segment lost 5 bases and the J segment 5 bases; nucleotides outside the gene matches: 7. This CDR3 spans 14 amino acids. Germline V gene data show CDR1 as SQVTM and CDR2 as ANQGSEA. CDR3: CSVHPGQGADEQYF. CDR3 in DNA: TGCAGCGTTCACCCGGGACAGGGGGCCGACGAGCAGTACTTC.

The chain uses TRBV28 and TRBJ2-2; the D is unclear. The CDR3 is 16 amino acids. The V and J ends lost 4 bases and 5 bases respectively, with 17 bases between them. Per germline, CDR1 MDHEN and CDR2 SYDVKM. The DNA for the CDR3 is TGTGCCAGCAGTTCCCCTAATCTTGAGACAACCGGGGAGCTGTTTTTT. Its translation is CASSSPNLETTGELFF.